This T cell receptor beta chain was captured in a study of somatic mutations in cytotoxic T cells in rheumatoid arthritis. Study at large: Flow sorting of some V beta antibody-stained T cells reached nearly 100% purity, with V beta1+ cells also TCRB-sequenced.

The CDR3 loop spans 15 amino acids. Germline loops: CDR1 SGDLS, CDR2 YYNGEE. The V and J ends lost 2 bases and 0 bases respectively, with 9 bases between them. With respect to this clone: The antigen remains undetermined.

General observations from the study: Nobody adjusted the slight TRBV07 underrepresentation in rheumatoid arthritis patients for multiple comparisons.

Here immunoSEQ multiplex PCR was the method, and the copy in TCRdb shows in-frame clones only, minus some. In the table there are 5,500 to 9,000 clones, approximately 55% of which are singletons. The genes are TRBV9 and TRBJ1-3, with a weak D call TRBD1 (5 bases). The material sequenced was CD8+ T cells sorted from blood. The clonotype was recovered from a woman aged 40-49 years in good health. For the CDR3, the DNA is TGTGCCAGCAGCGTGGGGGGGAGCTCTGGAAACACCATATATTTT. Translating gives CASSVGGSSGNTIYF.